This T cell receptor beta chain was retrieved from a study of blood T cell repertoires in COVID-19. Measured with immunoSEQ multiplex PCR; TCRdb has only the in-frame clones, and not every one. The sample consists of around 200,000 clones, 85% of them appearing once. The study drew participants aged about 18 to 89 years from some 24 US areas. Researchers sorted participants into cohorts using their self-reported clinical history. Resolution of symptoms, clearance, or two negative PCRs was present in recovered Cohort 3 donors. Trimming took off 1 base at V and 5 bases at J, with 11 bases between the two ends. The CDR3 runs to 14 residues. Germline V gene sequence: CDR1 MDHEN, CDR2 SYDVKM.

The sample was PBMCs or T cells enriched from blood (not recorded which). This receptor was obtained from a man in his forties who had recovered from COVID-19. The chain is built from TRBV28 and TRBJ1-1, with TRBD1 as a possible D gene (6 bases). CDR3 protein: CASSLSGVGTEAFF. As DNA, the CDR3 is TGTGCCAGCAGTTTATCAGGGGTAGGAACTGAAGCTTTCTTT.